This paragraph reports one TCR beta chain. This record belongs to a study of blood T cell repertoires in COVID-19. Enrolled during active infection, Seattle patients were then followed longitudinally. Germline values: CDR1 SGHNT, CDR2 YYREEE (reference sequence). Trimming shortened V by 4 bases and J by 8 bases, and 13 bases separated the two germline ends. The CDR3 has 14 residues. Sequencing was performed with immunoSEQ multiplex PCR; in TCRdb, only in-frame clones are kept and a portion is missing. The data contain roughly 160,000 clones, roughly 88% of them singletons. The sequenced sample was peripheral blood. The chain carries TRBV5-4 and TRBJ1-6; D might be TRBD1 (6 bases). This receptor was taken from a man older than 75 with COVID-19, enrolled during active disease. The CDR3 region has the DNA TGTGCCAGCAGCCCCGGGGGGGCGGATTCACCCCTCCACTTT. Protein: CASSPGGADSPLHF.